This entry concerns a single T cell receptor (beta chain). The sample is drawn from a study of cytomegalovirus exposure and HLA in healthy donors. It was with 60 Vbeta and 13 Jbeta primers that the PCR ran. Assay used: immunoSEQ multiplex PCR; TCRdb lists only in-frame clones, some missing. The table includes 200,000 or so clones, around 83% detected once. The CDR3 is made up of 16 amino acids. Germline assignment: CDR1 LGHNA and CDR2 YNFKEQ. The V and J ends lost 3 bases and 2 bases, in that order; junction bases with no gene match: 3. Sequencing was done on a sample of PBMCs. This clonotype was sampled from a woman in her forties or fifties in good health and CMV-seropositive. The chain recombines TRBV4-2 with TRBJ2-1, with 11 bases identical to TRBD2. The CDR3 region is CASSHVAGGAYNEQFF. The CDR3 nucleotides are TGTGCCAGCAGCCATGTAGCGGGGGGGGCCTACAATGAGCAGTTCTTC.